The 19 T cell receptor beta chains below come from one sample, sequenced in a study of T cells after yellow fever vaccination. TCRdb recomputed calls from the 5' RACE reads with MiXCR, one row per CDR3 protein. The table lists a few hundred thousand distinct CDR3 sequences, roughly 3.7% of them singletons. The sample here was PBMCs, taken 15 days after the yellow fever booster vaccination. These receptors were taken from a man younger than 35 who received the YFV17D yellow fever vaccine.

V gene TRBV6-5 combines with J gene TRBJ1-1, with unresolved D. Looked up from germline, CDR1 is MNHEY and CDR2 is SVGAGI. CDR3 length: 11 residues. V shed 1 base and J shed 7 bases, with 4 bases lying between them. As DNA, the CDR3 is TGTGCCAGCAGTTACTACGGTGAAGCTTTCTTT. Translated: CASSYYGEAFF.

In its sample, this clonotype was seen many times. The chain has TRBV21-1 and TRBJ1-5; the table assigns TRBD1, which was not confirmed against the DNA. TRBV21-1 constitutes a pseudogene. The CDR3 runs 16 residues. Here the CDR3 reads CASSKRGHRSNQPQHF. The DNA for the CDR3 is TGTGCCAGCAGCAAAAGGGGACATCGTAGCAATCAGCCCCAGCATTTT.

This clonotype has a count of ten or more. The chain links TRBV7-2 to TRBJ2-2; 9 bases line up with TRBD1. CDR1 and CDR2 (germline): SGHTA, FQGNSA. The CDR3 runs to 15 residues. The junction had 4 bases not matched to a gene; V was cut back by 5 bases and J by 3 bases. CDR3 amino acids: CASSNRGLDTGELFF. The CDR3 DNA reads TGTGCCAGCAGCAACAGGGGGCTCGACACCGGGGAGCTGTTTTTT. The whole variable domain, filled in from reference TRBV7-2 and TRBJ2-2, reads GAGVSQSPSNKVTEKGKDVELRCDPISGHTALYWYRQSLGQGLEFLIYFQGNSAPDKSGLPSDRFSAERTGGSVSTLTIQRTQQEDSAVYLCASSNRGLDTGELFFGEGSRLTVL.

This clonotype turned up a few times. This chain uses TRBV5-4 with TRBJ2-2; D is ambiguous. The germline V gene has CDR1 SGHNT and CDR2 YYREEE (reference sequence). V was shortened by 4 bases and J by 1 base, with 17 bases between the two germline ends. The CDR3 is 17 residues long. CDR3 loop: CASSAKEHTGNTGELFF. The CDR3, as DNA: TGTGCCAGCAGCGCCAAGGAACACACGGGGAACACCGGGGAGCTGTTTTTT.

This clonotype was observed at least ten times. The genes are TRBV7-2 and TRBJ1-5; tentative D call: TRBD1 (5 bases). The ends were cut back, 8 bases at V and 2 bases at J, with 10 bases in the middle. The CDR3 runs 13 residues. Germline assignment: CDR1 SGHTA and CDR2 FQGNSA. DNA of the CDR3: TGTGCCAGCGGGGGGACGGGCAATCAGCCCCAGCATTTT. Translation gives CASGGTGNQPQHF.

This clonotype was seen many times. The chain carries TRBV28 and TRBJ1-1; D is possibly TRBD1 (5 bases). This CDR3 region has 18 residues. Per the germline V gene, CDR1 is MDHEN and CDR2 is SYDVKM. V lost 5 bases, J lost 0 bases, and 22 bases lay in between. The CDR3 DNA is TGTGCCAGCAGTCGACGAAACATCAGGGCCCCCTTGAACACTGAAGCTTTCTTT. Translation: CASSRRNIRAPLNTEAFF.

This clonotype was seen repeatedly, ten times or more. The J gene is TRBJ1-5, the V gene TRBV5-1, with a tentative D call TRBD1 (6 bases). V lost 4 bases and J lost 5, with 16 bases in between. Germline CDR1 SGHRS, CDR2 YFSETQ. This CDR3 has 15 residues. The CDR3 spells CASSRSTGGHQPQHF. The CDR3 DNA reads TGCGCCAGCAGCCGATCGACAGGCGGCCATCAGCCCCAGCATTTT.

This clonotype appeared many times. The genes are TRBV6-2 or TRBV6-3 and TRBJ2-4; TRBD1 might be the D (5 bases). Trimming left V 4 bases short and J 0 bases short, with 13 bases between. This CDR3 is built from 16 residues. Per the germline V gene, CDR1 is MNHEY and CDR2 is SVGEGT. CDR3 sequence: CASSFRRQLAKNIQYF. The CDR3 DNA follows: TGTGCCAGCAGTTTTCGACGACAGCTAGCCAAAAACATTCAGTACTTC.

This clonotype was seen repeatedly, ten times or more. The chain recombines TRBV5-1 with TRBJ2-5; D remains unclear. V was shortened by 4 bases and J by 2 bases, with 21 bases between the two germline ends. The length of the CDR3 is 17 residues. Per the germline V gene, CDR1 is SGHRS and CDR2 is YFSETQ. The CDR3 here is CASSETPEQTSQETQYF. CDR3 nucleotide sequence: TGCGCCAGCAGCGAAACTCCCGAACAGACATCTCAAGAGACCCAGTACTTC.

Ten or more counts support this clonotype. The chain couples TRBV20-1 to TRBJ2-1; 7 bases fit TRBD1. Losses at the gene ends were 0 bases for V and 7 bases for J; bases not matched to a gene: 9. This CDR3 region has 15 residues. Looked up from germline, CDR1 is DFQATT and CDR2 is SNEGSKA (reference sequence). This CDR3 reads CSARDRRQGPNEQFF. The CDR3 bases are TGCAGTGCTAGAGATCGGAGACAGGGACCTAATGAGCAGTTCTTC.

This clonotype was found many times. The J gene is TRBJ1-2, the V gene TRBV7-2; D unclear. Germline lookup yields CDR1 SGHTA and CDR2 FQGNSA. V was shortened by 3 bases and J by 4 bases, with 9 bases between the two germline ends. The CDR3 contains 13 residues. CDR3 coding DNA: TGTGCCAGCAGCTTTATGGGGAGCTATGGCTACACCTTC. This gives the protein CASSFMGSYGYTF. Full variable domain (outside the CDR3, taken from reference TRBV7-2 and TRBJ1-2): GAGVSQSPSNKVTEKGKDVELRCDPISGHTALYWYRQSLGQGLEFLIYFQGNSAPDKSGLPSDRFSAERTGGSVSTLTIQRTQQEDSAVYLCASSFMGSYGYTFGSGTRLTVV.

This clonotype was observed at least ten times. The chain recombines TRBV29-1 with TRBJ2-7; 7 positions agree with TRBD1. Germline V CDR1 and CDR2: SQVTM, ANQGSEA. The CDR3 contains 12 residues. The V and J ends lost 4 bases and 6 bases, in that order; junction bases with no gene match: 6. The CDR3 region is CSVVGPGGEQYV. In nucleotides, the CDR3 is TGCAGCGTTGTCGGCCCAGGGGGCGAGCAGTACGTC.

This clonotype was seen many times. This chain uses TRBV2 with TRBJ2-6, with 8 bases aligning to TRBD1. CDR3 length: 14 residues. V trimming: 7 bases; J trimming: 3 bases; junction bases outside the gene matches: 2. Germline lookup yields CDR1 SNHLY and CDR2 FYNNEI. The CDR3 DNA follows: TGTGCCAGCACAGGGGGCAGTGGGGCCAACGTCCTGACTTTC. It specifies CASTGGSGANVLTF. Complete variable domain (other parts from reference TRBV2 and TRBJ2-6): EPEVTQTPSHQVTQMGQEVILRCVPISNHLYFYWYRQILGQKVEFLVSFYNNEISEKSEIFDDQFSVERPDGSNFTLKIRSTKLEDSAMYFCASTGGSGANVLTFGAGSRLTVL.

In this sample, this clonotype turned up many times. CDR3: CASSLQGASEKLFF. Written as DNA, the CDR3 is TGTGCCAGCAGCCTACAGGGGGCGAGTGAAAAACTGTTTTTT. The chain couples TRBV5-4 to TRBJ1-4, with 9 positions matching TRBD1. The V and J ends lost 4 bases and 7 bases, in that order; junction bases with no gene match: 5. This CDR3 has 14 amino acids. Germline V gene sequence: CDR1 SGHNT, CDR2 YYREEE (reference sequence).

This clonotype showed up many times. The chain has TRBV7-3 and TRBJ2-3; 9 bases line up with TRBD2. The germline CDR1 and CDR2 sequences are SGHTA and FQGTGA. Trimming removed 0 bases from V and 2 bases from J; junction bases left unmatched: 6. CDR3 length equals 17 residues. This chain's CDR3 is CASSLTSLAGFTDTQYF. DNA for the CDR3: TGTGCCAGCAGCTTAACTAGCCTAGCGGGGTTCACAGATACGCAGTATTTT.

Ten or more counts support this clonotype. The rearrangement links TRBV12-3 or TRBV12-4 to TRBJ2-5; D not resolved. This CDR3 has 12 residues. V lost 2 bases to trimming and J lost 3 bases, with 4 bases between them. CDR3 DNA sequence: TGTGCCAGCAGTTTAATGGAAGAGACCCAGTACTTC. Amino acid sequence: CASSLMEETQYF.

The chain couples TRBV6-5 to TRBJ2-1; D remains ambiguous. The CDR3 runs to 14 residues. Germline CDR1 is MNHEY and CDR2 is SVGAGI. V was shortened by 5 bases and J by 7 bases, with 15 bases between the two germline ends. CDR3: CASSATFGANEQFF. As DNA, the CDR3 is TGTGCCAGCAGTGCCACCTTCGGTGCTAATGAGCAGTTCTTC.

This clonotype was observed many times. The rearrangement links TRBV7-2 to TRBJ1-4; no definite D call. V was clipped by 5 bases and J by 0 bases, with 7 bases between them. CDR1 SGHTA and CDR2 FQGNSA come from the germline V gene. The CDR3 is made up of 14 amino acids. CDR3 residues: CASSMVPTNEKLFF. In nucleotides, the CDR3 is TGTGCCAGCAGCATGGTGCCAACTAATGAAAAACTGTTTTTT.

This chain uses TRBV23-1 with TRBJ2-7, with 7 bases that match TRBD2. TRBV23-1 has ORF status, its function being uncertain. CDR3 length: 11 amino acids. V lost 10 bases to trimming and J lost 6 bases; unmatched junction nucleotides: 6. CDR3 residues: CATPGRVEQYV. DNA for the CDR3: TGCGCCACCCCGGGGAGGGTCGAGCAGTACGTC.